The sequence of this T cell receptor beta chain was determined in a study of cytomegalovirus exposure and HLA in healthy donors. Study-level findings and limits: It was reported that the classifier diagnosed cytomegalovirus status with high specificity and sensitivity in both the original and validation cohorts.

On this clone: Its target is not known.

PCR primers comprised 60 Vbeta and 13 Jbeta primers. Repertoires were generated with immunoSEQ multiplex PCR, while TCRdb's copy carries only in-frame clones and drops some. The sample includes some 190,000 clones, about 80% of them seen just once. The length of the CDR3 is 16 residues. CDR1 MGHDK and CDR2 SYGVNS come from the germline V gene. With 0 bases clipped from V and 5 bases from J, the junction kept 7 bases outside the gene matches. The TCR sequence derives from a man aged 40-50 years in good health and CMV-seronegative. Sequencing was done on a sample of PBMCs. This chain connects TRBV25-1 to TRBJ2-5, with 9 bases fitting TRBD2. The CDR3 region is CASSEYAPSGAETQYF. In DNA form, the CDR3 reads TGTGCCAGCAGTGAATATGCGCCTAGCGGGGCCGAGACCCAGTACTTC.